Each of the 19 T cell receptor beta chains below was sequenced from the same sample in a study of blood T cell repertoires in COVID-19. The protocol was immunoSEQ multiplex PCR, while the TCRdb copy is restricted to in-frame clones and leaves out a portion. The table has some 400,000 clones, 85% to 90% seen once. Sequencing was carried out using PBMCs or T cells enriched from blood (not recorded which). All receptors derive from a man aged 25-40 years who had recovered from COVID-19.

This clone was observed once. The chain uses TRBV23-1 and TRBJ1-1; TRBD1 matches 9 bases. TRBV23-1 is an ORF, with its function uncertain. The trim removed 2 bases at V and 5 bases at J, leaving 9 bases unmatched. The CDR3 sequence is 16 residues long. CDR3 residues: CASSQNRTGENTEAFF. The CDR3 DNA follows: TGCGCCAGCAGTCAAAATCGGACAGGGGAAAATACTGAAGCTTTCTTT.

The chain uses TRBV29-1 and TRBJ1-2, with D uncertain. This CDR3 contains 11 residues. With 6 bases removed from V and 8 bases from J, the gap between germline ends came to 13 bases. Looked up from germline, CDR1 is SQVTM and CDR2 is ANQGSEA. The CDR3 spells CSVSLAGGYTF. In DNA form, the CDR3 reads TGCAGCGTCAGCCTGGCCGGGGGCTACACCTTC.

The chain carries TRBV5-1 and TRBJ2-2; possibly TRBD1 for D (6 bases). CDR3 length equals 16 residues. V was cut by 0 bases and J by 0 bases, with 9 bases left in between. In germline, CDR1 is SGHRS, CDR2 YFSETQ. CDR3 sequence: CASSLGGQPNTGELFF. In DNA, the CDR3 is TGCGCCAGCAGCTTGGGAGGACAGCCGAACACCGGGGAGCTGTTTTTT.

The gene calls are TRBV9 and TRBJ2-1, with TRBD2 as a possible D gene (6 bases). The CDR3 spans 13 residues. Between the trimmed V and J ends, which lost 0 bases and 15 bases, there was a span of 16 bases. Looked up from germline, CDR1 is SGDLS and CDR2 is YYNGEE. The CDR3 region has the DNA TGTGCCAGCAGCGTAGCCGTGGAGGGAGATCCGTTCTTC. Amino acids: CASSVAVEGDPFF.

This chain uses TRBV7-8 with TRBJ2-7; a possible D gene is TRBD2 (5 bases). The V and J ends lost 2 bases and 1 base respectively, with 9 bases between them. Germline V gene sequence: CDR1 SGHVS, CDR2 FQNEAQ. The CDR3 contains 14 residues. The CDR3 is CASSLSPGSYEQYF. DNA of the CDR3: TGTGCCAGCAGCTTATCCCCGGGGTCCTACGAGCAGTACTTC.

CDR3 nucleotides: TGTGCCAGCAGCTCCACCAATACAGCTCCGAACACCGGGGAGCTGTTTTTT. Its protein product is CASSSTNTAPNTGELFF. The chain carries TRBV7-3 and TRBJ2-2; no reliable D call. Germline CDR1 and CDR2: SGHTA and FQGTGA. This CDR3 is 17 amino acids long. With 4 bases removed from V and 0 bases from J, the gap between germline ends came to 15 bases.

Comment on this clone: Other DNA sequences from this sample encode an identical CDR3 as well. The chain combines TRBV5-6 with TRBJ1-4, with TRBD1 matching over 8 bases. From germline, CDR1 is SGHDT and CDR2 YYEEEE. The CDR3 has 14 residues. Trimming removed 4 bases from V and 8 bases from J; junction bases left unmatched: 7. This chain's CDR3 is CASSSGTGGEKLFF. The CDR3 DNA sequence: TGTGCCAGCAGCAGCGGGACAGGAGGAGAAAAACTGTTTTTT. The complete variable domain, with remaining parts taken from reference TRBV5-6 and TRBJ1-4, reads DAGVTQSPTHLIKTRGQQVTLRCSPKSGHDTVSWYQQALGQGPQFIFQYYEEEERQRGNFPDRFSGHQFPNYSSELNVNALLLGDSALYLCASSSGTGGEKLFFGSGTQLSVL.

The V call is TRBV6-6, the J call TRBJ1-5; TRBD1 is a possible D gene (5 bases). This CDR3 contains 13 residues. Trimming took 6 bases from V and 2 from J, leaving 8 bases between them. CDR1 and CDR2 (germline): MNHNY, SVGAGI (reference sequence). The CDR3 DNA reads TGTGCCAGCAGGAAACAGGGCAATCAGCCCCAGCATTTT. The encoded protein is CASRKQGNQPQHF.

The J gene is TRBJ2-4, the V gene TRBV2, with 9 bases aligning to TRBD2. J lost 4 bases, V lost 8 bases, and 9 bases had no gene match. CDR1 and CDR2 (germline): SNHLY, FYNNEI. The CDR3 has 15 amino acids. The CDR3 region has the DNA TGTGCCAGCTCCAGCCTAGCGGGACCAAAAAACATTCAGTACTTC. Protein product: CASSSLAGPKNIQYF. Full variable domain (rest looked up from reference TRBV2 and TRBJ2-4): EPEVTQTPSHQVTQMGQEVILRCVPISNHLYFYWYRQILGQKVEFLVSFYNNEISEKSEIFDDQFSVERPDGSNFTLKIRSTKLEDSAMYFCASSSLAGPKNIQYFGAGTRLSVL.

The chain employs TRBV28 and TRBJ1-2; TRBD1 matches at 10 bases. The CDR3 consists of 16 residues. Trimming cost V 1 base and J 7 bases; bases outside gene matches: 9. Germline V gives CDR1 MDHEN, CDR2 SYDVKM. The CDR3 reads CASSLYLSGQGSGYTF. The DNA of the CDR3 is TGTGCCAGCAGTTTATATCTGTCGGGACAGGGGAGTGGCTACACCTTC.

The chain is built from TRBV7-8 and TRBJ2-7, with 10 bases matching TRBD1. Germline V lookup: CDR1 SGHVS, CDR2 FQNEAQ. V shed 7 bases, J shed 3 bases, and the junction held 15 bases outside the gene matches. The CDR3 spans 17 residues. The CDR3 spells CASIPGPLDRGGYEQYF. The CDR3 nucleotides are TGTGCCAGCATCCCCGGCCCCTTGGACAGGGGGGGCTACGAGCAGTACTTC.

The V gene is TRBV27, the J gene TRBJ1-1; no firm D call. There are 14 residues in the CDR3. CDR1 and CDR2 (germline): MNHEY, SMNVEV (reference sequence). V was clipped by 9 bases and J by 0 bases, with 14 bases between them. The CDR3: CASRLGGVNTEAFF. CDR3 DNA: TGTGCCAGTCGGTTGGGAGGAGTGAACACTGAAGCTTTCTTT.

The rearrangement uses TRBV11-2 and TRBJ2-2, with D tentatively TRBD2 (6 bases). Germline CDR1 and CDR2: SGHAT and FQNNGV. CDR3 length equals 15 residues. Trimming removed 6 bases from V and 3 bases from J, with 14 bases in between. The chain's CDR3 is CASSLGWRDTGELFF. The CDR3 nucleotides read TGTGCCAGCAGTCTCGGTTGGAGGGACACCGGGGAGCTGTTTTTT.

The V and J genes are TRBV7-8 and TRBJ2-1, with D possibly TRBD2 on 6 matching bases. This CDR3 is built from 18 residues. Trimming removed 2 bases from V and 10 bases from J, with 27 bases in between. Germline-derived CDR1 and CDR2 are SGHVS and FQNEAQ. CDR3 bases: TGTGCCAGCAGCTTATTCGGGAGCCGCGGGCCGGCCAAGGTGGAGCAGTTCTTC. It is translated as CASSLFGSRGPAKVEQFF.

CDR3 bases: TGTGCCAGCAGCCGTCTCAATGAGCAGTTCTTC. Protein sequence: CASSRLNEQFF. The chain has TRBV3-1 (or the pseudogene TRBV3-2) and TRBJ2-1, with no clear D. Germline CDR1 is LGHDT and CDR2 is YNNKEL (reference sequence). The V and J ends lost 4 bases and 6 bases respectively, with 4 bases between them. CDR3 length equals 11 residues.

This clone was detected a few times. The V call is TRBV24-1, the J call TRBJ1-2; 7 bases map to TRBD1. J gave up 6 bases and V 1 base, and 10 bases lay outside the gene matches. The germline CDR1 and CDR2 sequences are KGHDR and SFDVKD. The CDR3 has 16 amino acids. CDR3 amino acids: CATSDFGRQGGHGYTF. DNA for the CDR3: TGTGCCACCAGTGATTTCGGTAGACAGGGCGGCCATGGCTACACCTTC.

V gene TRBV3-1 (or the pseudogene TRBV3-2) combines with J gene TRBJ1-1; D unclear. CDR1 is LGHDT, CDR2 YNNKEL, per germline (reference sequence). This CDR3 comprises 15 residues. Between the trimmed V and J ends, which lost 2 bases and 1 base, there was a span of 11 bases. CDR3 nucleotide sequence: TGTGCCAGCAGCCAAACCGGGATCACGAACACTGAAGCTTTCTTT. Translation gives CASSQTGITNTEAFF.

The rearrangement joins TRBV5-5 to TRBJ2-1; 12 bases match TRBD1. V shed 4 bases, J shed 7 bases, and the junction held 6 bases outside the gene matches. CDR3 length: 15 residues. Germline V gene lookup returns CDR1 SGHKS and CDR2 YYEKEE (reference sequence). The CDR3 protein is CASSRGTGGKNEQFF. The CDR3 bases are TGTGCCAGCAGCAGAGGGACAGGGGGCAAGAATGAGCAGTTCTTC.

The rearrangement uses TRBV12-3 or TRBV12-4 and TRBJ1-5, with D possibly being TRBD1 (6 bases). V lost 6 bases and J 6 bases, leaving 12 bases between the germline ends. This CDR3 has 13 amino acids. The CDR3 nucleotides read TGTGCCAGCAGCTCCGACAGGTCTCAGCCCCAGCATTTT. It yields the protein CASSSDRSQPQHF.